Listed below are T cell receptor beta chains from one sample, sequenced in a study of shared clonotypes between healthy human individuals. The protocol was immunoSEQ multiplex PCR, while the TCRdb copy is restricted to in-frame clones and leaves out a portion. The table lists 1.6 million or so clones, 96% of them singletons. Sequenced sample: naive CD4+ T cells sorted from blood. All receptors come from a man in his thirties or forties in good health. CDR3s include the opening cysteine and the closing phenylalanine or tryptophan. D genes are given only for firm matches. A clone size is listed for some rows: how often the clone was seen (once, few, many), or a class if it is expanded.

cdr3_nt: TGTGCCAGCAGTCGACCTTTAGCGGGAGAAGCCTACGAGCAGTACTTC; cdr3_aa: CASSRPLAGEAYEQYF; j_call: TRBJ2-7; clone_size: NA; v_call: TRBV27; d_call: TRBD2
cdr3_nt: TGCGCCAGCACCTTCTACTCCCTCGGCGATGAGCAGTTCTTC; cdr3_aa: CASTFYSLGDEQFF; j_call: TRBJ2-1; clone_size: NA; v_call: TRBV5-1; d_call: NA
cdr3_nt: TGTGCCAGTAGTATTGGACATCACAATGAGCAGTTCTTC; cdr3_aa: CASSIGHHNEQFF; j_call: TRBJ2-1; clone_size: NA; v_call: TRBV19; d_call: NA
cdr3_nt: TGCAGCGTTGGGTGGGCTAGAACAGATACGCAGTATTTT; cdr3_aa: CSVGWARTDTQYF; j_call: TRBJ2-3; clone_size: NA; v_call: TRBV29-1; d_call: NA
cdr3_nt: TGTGCCAGCAGAGGAACCAGGTCCTACGAGCAGTACTTC; cdr3_aa: CASRGTRSYEQYF; j_call: TRBJ2-7; clone_size: NA; v_call: TRBV2; d_call: NA
cdr3_nt: TGTGCCAGCAGGGGATCACTCACCAGGTTCTCCTACGAGCAGTACTTC; cdr3_aa: CASRGSLTRFSYEQYF; j_call: TRBJ2-7; clone_size: NA; v_call: TRBV6-4; d_call: NA
cdr3_nt: TGCGCCAGCAGCCTGGGACCCCTCTCCTACGAGCAGTACTTC; cdr3_aa: CASSLGPLSYEQYF; j_call: TRBJ2-7; clone_size: NA; v_call: TRBV5-1; d_call: NA
cdr3_nt: TGCGCCAGCAGCCAAGTACAGTTGGGCCTAGCCGGCGGGCAGTACTTC; cdr3_aa: CASSQVQLGLAGGQYF; j_call: TRBJ2-7; clone_size: NA; v_call: TRBV4-1; d_call: NA
cdr3_nt: TGTGCCAGCAGCTTAGTGGTTTGGGATACGCAGTATTTT; cdr3_aa: CASSLVVWDTQYF; j_call: TRBJ2-3; clone_size: NA; v_call: TRBV7-2; d_call: NA
cdr3_nt: TGTGCCAGCAGTTCCTGGACAGGGTTAAGGAACGAGCAGTACTTC; cdr3_aa: CASSSWTGLRNEQYF; j_call: TRBJ2-7; clone_size: once; v_call: TRBV27; d_call: TRBD1
cdr3_nt: TGTGCCAGCAGCTTATTGGGCACAGATACGCAGTATTTT; cdr3_aa: CASSLLGTDTQYF; j_call: TRBJ2-3; clone_size: NA; v_call: TRBV7-9; d_call: NA
cdr3_nt: TGTGCCAGCTCAGCCCTAGGGACAGGGGCCTACGAGCAGTACTTC; cdr3_aa: CASSALGTGAYEQYF; j_call: TRBJ2-7; clone_size: NA; v_call: TRBV18; d_call: TRBD1
cdr3_nt: TGTGCCAGCAGTTTAAAGGTTGTCACCGGGGAGCTGTTTTTT; cdr3_aa: CASSLKVVTGELFF; j_call: TRBJ2-2; clone_size: NA; v_call: TRBV27; d_call: NA
cdr3_nt: TGCGCCAGCAGCCAAGTACGAGACACCTCCTACGAGCAGTACTTC; cdr3_aa: CASSQVRDTSYEQYF; j_call: TRBJ2-7; clone_size: NA; v_call: TRBV4-1; d_call: NA
cdr3_nt: TGTGCCAGTCGCCGAGAACGGGAGCCCCCCTACAATGAGCAGTTCTTC; cdr3_aa: CASRREREPPYNEQFF; j_call: TRBJ2-1; clone_size: NA; v_call: TRBV19; d_call: NA
cdr3_nt: TGCAGCGTGACCGGGACGTCCGCCCTTACCCTCTACAATGAGCAGTTCTTC; cdr3_aa: CSVTGTSALTLYNEQFF; j_call: TRBJ2-1; clone_size: NA; v_call: TRBV29-1; d_call: NA
cdr3_nt: TGTGCAGACAGGGGTGGCGGGGAGCTGTTTTTT; cdr3_aa: CADRGGGELFF; j_call: TRBJ2-2; clone_size: NA; v_call: TRBV28; d_call: TRBD1
cdr3_nt: TGTGCCAGCTCACCACCGGGACAGGGGATCGGAGGCTACACCTTC; cdr3_aa: CASSPPGQGIGGYTF; j_call: TRBJ1-2; clone_size: NA; v_call: TRBV18; d_call: TRBD1
cdr3_nt: TGTGCCAGCCCTAAGCTGGGGGCAACTGAAGCTTTCTTT; cdr3_aa: CASPKLGATEAFF; j_call: TRBJ1-1; clone_size: few; v_call: TRBV2; d_call: NA
cdr3_nt: TGTGCCAGCTATCTCACGGCCTTCAATGAGCAGTTCTTC; cdr3_aa: CASYLTAFNEQFF; j_call: TRBJ2-1; clone_size: NA; v_call: TRBV28; d_call: NA
cdr3_nt: TGTGCCAGTAACGGGGCAGCCAACTTCAATCAGCCCCAGCATTTT; cdr3_aa: CASNGAANFNQPQHF; j_call: TRBJ1-5; clone_size: NA; v_call: TRBV19; d_call: NA
cdr3_nt: TGTGCCAGCAGCTCACCGGGAGCGTACGAGCAGTACTTC; cdr3_aa: CASSSPGAYEQYF; j_call: TRBJ2-7; clone_size: NA; v_call: TRBV5-4; d_call: NA
cdr3_nt: TGTGCCAGCAATCCTGGGGACTCTGGGGCCAACGTCCTGACTTTC; cdr3_aa: CASNPGDSGANVLTF; j_call: TRBJ2-6; clone_size: NA; v_call: TRBV11-3; d_call: NA
cdr3_nt: TGTGCCAGCAGCCCACAGTGGGGACGGGTAGGCAATGAGCAGTTCTTC; cdr3_aa: CASSPQWGRVGNEQFF; j_call: TRBJ2-1; clone_size: NA; v_call: TRBV4-2; d_call: NA
cdr3_nt: TGTGCCAGCAGCTTTCGGTATTTTGGCGGACAGTCTGGGGCCAACGTCCTGACTTTC; cdr3_aa: CASSFRYFGGQSGANVLTF; j_call: TRBJ2-6; clone_size: NA; v_call: TRBV13; d_call: NA